The 29 T cell receptor beta chains given below trace back to one sample, sequenced in a study of blood T cells in healthy people across ages. Combining a sample-barcoded 5' primer with a J-beta primer mix, a second PCR ran for roughly 6 to 12 cycles. Via MiXCR, TCRdb re-called the 5' RACE reads, giving one row per CDR3 protein. The sample lists a few hundred thousand distinct CDR3 sequences, approximately 27% seen once, with less than 20% in the top ten. Sequences were obtained from blood. Receptor source: a woman in her 70s in good health.

The J gene is TRBJ2-5, the V gene TRBV28; D perhaps matches TRBD2 (5 bases). The closer fit of TRBJ2-1 to the DNA end suggests the J call may be wrong. Germline V lookup: CDR1 MDHEN, CDR2 SYDVKM. The CDR3 has 13 residues. The CDR3 is CASTQPFRGEQFF. The CDR3 coding sequence is TGTGCCAGCACCCAACCCTTCCGGGGTGAGCAGTTCTTC.

V usage is TRBV6-5 and J usage is TRBJ1-3; D not certain. CDR1 MNHEY and CDR2 SVGAGI come from the germline V gene. The CDR3 is 15 residues long. Trimming removed 6 bases at V and 0 bases at J, with 12 bases between. The CDR3 here is CASRAVEASGNTIYF. The CDR3 DNA reads TGTGCCAGCAGGGCCGTCGAGGCCTCTGGAAACACCATATATTTT.

This chain joins TRBV15 and TRBJ2-1; 12 nucleotides agree with TRBD2. V gave up 0 bases and J gave up 2 bases; unmatched junction bases: 5. Germline values: CDR1 LNHNV, CDR2 YYDKDF (reference sequence). The CDR3 consists of 18 residues. CDR3 residues: CATSRDTSGGQTYNEQFF. Written as DNA, the CDR3 is TGTGCCACCAGCAGAGATACTAGCGGGGGGCAAACCTACAATGAGCAGTTCTTC. Full variable domain (remainder filled in from reference TRBV15 and TRBJ2-1): DAMVIQNPRYQVTQFGKPVTLSCSQTLNHNVMYWYQQKSSQAPKLLFHYYDKDFNNEADTPDNFQSRRPNTSFCFLDIRSPGLGDTAMYLCATSRDTSGGQTYNEQFFGPGTRLTVL.

This clonotype was detected only a few times. V usage is TRBV28 and J usage is TRBJ1-5; the D gene is possibly TRBD1 (6 bases). Germline V lookup: CDR1 MDHEN, CDR2 SYDVKM. CDR3 length: 14 amino acids. Trimming took 6 bases from V and 4 from J, leaving 13 bases between them. CDR3: CASRGMTGNQPQHF. The CDR3 DNA follows: TGTGCCAGCAGAGGTATGACAGGAAATCAGCCCCAGCATTTT. Full variable domain (rest looked up from reference TRBV28 and TRBJ1-5): DVKVTQSSRYLVKRTGEKVFLECVQDMDHENMFWYRQDPGLGLRLIYFSYDVKMKEKGDIPEGYSVSREKKERFSLILESASTNQTSMYLCASRGMTGNQPQHFGDGTRLSIL.

The chain joins TRBV11-2 to TRBJ2-2; D is possibly TRBD1 (5 bases). The CDR3 length is 15 residues. The germline V and J ends were trimmed by 4 bases and 8 bases, with 17 bases remaining between them. Germline V gene data show CDR1 as SGHAT and CDR2 as FQNNGV. The CDR3 here is CASSSQGVVTGELFF. The CDR3 DNA is TGTGCCAGCAGCTCACAAGGGGTGGTCACTGGGGAGCTGTTTTTT. Combining the CDR3 with reference TRBV11-2 and TRBJ2-2 gives the whole variable domain EAGVAQSPRYKIIEKRQSVAFWCNPISGHATLYWYQQILGQGPKLLIQFQNNGVVDDSQLPKDRFSAERLKGVDSTLKIQPAKLEDSAVYLCASSSQGVVTGELFFGEGSRLTVL.

This clonotype was seen at least ten times. The chain combines TRBV29-1 with TRBJ2-5, with TRBD2 as a possible D gene (6 bases). Germline loops: CDR1 SQVTM, CDR2 ANQGSEA. CDR3 length: 12 residues. V gave up 6 bases and J gave up 3 bases, with 11 bases separating them. As DNA, the CDR3 is TGCAGCGTCACGTCGGGGGAAGAGACCCAGTACTTC. Protein sequence: CSVTSGEETQYF.

The CDR3, as DNA: TGTGCCACTACCACCGACAGATACTATGGCTACACCTTC. It is translated as CATTTDRYYGYTF. The V call is TRBV15, the J call TRBJ1-2; possibly TRBD1 for D (5 bases). CDR3 length: 13 amino acids. The ends were cut back, 9 bases at V and 3 bases at J, with 14 bases in the middle. Germline CDR1 is LNHNV and CDR2 is YYDKDF (reference sequence).

This clonotype has a count of ten or more. This chain connects TRBV6-6 to TRBJ1-2; the D is unclear. V lost 4 bases and J lost 6, with 12 bases in between. The length of the CDR3 is 13 residues. Germline V gives CDR1 MNHNY, CDR2 SVGAGI (reference sequence). The CDR3: CASSSGSRDGYTF. CDR3 nucleotides: TGTGCCAGCAGTTCCGGTTCCCGGGATGGCTACACCTTC.

In this sample, this clonotype turned up a few times. V is TRBV5-1 and J is TRBJ2-3; D could derive from TRBD1 or TRBD2 (5 bases each). Germline CDR1 and CDR2: SGHRS and YFSETQ. This CDR3 has 15 amino acids. V was trimmed by 3 bases and J by 2 bases, leaving 13 bases between them. For the CDR3, the DNA is TGCGCCAGCAGCTCGAGGGGCCAAAACACAGATACGCAGTATTTT. As protein: CASSSRGQNTDTQYF. Complete variable domain (other parts from reference TRBV5-1 and TRBJ2-3): KAGVTQTPRYLIKTRGQQVTLSCSPISGHRSVSWYQQTPGQGLQFLFEYFSETQRNKGNFPGRFSGRQFSNSRSEMNVSTLELGDSALYLCASSSRGQNTDTQYFGPGTRLTVL.

This chain joins TRBV12-3 or TRBV12-4 and TRBJ2-5; a weak D match, TRBD2 (5 bases). V was pared by 5 bases and J by 5 bases, with 15 bases between. The CDR3 spans 14 residues. CDR3 loop: CASSIPDSPETQYF. The CDR3 DNA is TGTGCCAGCAGTATCCCGGACTCCCCCGAGACCCAGTACTTC.

This clonotype occurred a few times. This sequence joins TRBV6-5 and TRBJ2-3; weak D call: TRBD1 (7 bases). The CDR3 spans 12 residues. The germline V gene encodes CDR1 MNHEY and CDR2 SVGAGI. Trimming left V 4 bases short and J 6 bases short, with 8 bases between. The DNA of the CDR3 is TGTGCCAGCAGTTCAGGGGGGGATACGCAGTATTTT. This codes for CASSSGGDTQYF.

This clonotype was picked up a small number of times. The chain recombines TRBV29-1 with TRBJ2-1; perhaps D is TRBD1 or TRBD2 (5 bases each). Germline CDR1 reads SQVTM; CDR2 reads ANQGSEA. Trimming shortened V by 3 bases and J by 11 bases, and 17 bases separated the two germline ends. CDR3 length: 13 residues. CDR3: CSVDPSYRGQQFF. The CDR3 coding sequence is TGCAGCGTTGACCCCTCCTACCGGGGCCAGCAGTTCTTC.

This clonotype was seen a handful of times. The chain links TRBV20-1 to TRBJ2-7, with 7 bases that match TRBD2. CDR1 is DFQATT, CDR2 SNEGSKA, per germline (reference sequence). The trim removed 8 bases at V and 2 bases at J, leaving 12 bases unmatched. This CDR3 contains 14 residues. CDR3 sequence (DNA): TGCAGTCAACCGAGGGGAGGGTACCCCTACGAGCAGTACTTC. Its protein product is CSQPRGGYPYEQYF.

In its sample, this clonotype was seen a few times. The chain combines TRBV10-3 with TRBJ2-1; 8 positions match TRBD2. V dropped 6 bases and J dropped 7; count of bases not matched to a gene: 8. From germline, CDR1 is ENHRY and CDR2 SYGVKD. The CDR3 contains 14 residues. The CDR3 DNA follows: TGTGCCATCAGCTCGGGGGGGCCTATGAATGAGCAGTTCTTC. Translation: CAISSGGPMNEQFF.

The chain combines TRBV3-1 with TRBJ2-5, with 12 positions matching TRBD2. The CDR3 length is 18 residues. Germline CDR1 and CDR2: LGHDT and YNNKEL (reference sequence). Losses at the gene ends were 0 bases for V and 1 base for J; bases not matched to a gene: 6. The CDR3 sequence is CASSQDKTSGGTQETQYF. The CDR3 DNA follows: TGTGCCAGCAGCCAAGATAAAACTAGCGGGGGGACCCAAGAGACCCAGTACTTC.

This chain connects TRBV20-1 to TRBJ1-2; 9 bases align to TRBD1. J gave up 8 bases and V 3 bases, and 10 bases lay outside the gene matches. The CDR3 has 14 amino acids. Germline V gene lookup returns CDR1 DFQATT and CDR2 SNEGSKA (reference sequence). The CDR3 loop is CSARETGGLGGYTF. The CDR3 DNA is TGCAGTGCTAGGGAGACAGGGGGGCTTGGAGGCTACACCTTC.

The chain has TRBV7-2 and TRBJ2-7; TRBD1 matches 10 bases. CDR3 length: 17 residues. Germline V gives CDR1 SGHTA, CDR2 FQGNSA. The V and J ends lost 5 bases and 8 bases, in that order; junction bases with no gene match: 18. This CDR3 reads CASSERHRDRGPKKQYF. In DNA form, the CDR3 reads TGTGCCAGCAGCGAACGACACCGGGACAGGGGCCCGAAGAAGCAGTACTTC.

The chain employs TRBV12-3 or TRBV12-4 and TRBJ1-2; a possible D gene is TRBD1 (5 bases). V was clipped by 4 bases and J by 4 bases, with 10 bases between them. The CDR3 runs to 13 residues. Here the CDR3 DNA reads TGTGCCAGCAGTTCATCGAGGGGCTATGGCTACACCTTC. Protein product: CASSSSRGYGYTF.

This clonotype turned up a few times. V gene TRBV11-3 combines with J gene TRBJ2-5, with D tentatively TRBD1 or TRBD2 (6 bases each). The CDR3 length is 13 residues. Trimming cost V 4 bases and J 11 bases, with 17 bases left between them. Germline assignment: CDR1 SGHNT and CDR2 YENEEA. DNA of the CDR3: TGTGCCAGCAGCTCAAACGGGGGCTACATGCAGTACTTC. This encodes CASSSNGGYMQYF.

This chain links TRBV18 with TRBJ1-4; D is ambiguous. Trimming shortened V by 3 bases and J by 4 bases, and 15 bases separated the two germline ends. CDR1 and CDR2 (germline): KGHSH, LQKENI. The CDR3 consists of 16 residues. The CDR3 region is CASSPTRAQLNEKLFF. CDR3 DNA sequence: TGTGCCAGCTCACCTACTCGCGCACAGCTTAATGAAAAACTGTTTTTT.

This chain links TRBV7-3 with TRBJ2-2, with D unresolved. This CDR3 has 12 residues. V was trimmed by 3 bases and J by 6 bases, leaving 5 bases between them. The V gene's germline CDR1 is SGHTA and CDR2 FQGTGA. CDR3 protein: CASSLPAGELFF. The CDR3 DNA sequence: TGTGCCAGCAGCTTGCCGGCCGGGGAGCTGTTTTTT.

The table lists this clonotype with many counts. The V call is TRBV10-3, the J call TRBJ2-5, with D unresolved. The V gene's germline CDR1 is ENHRY and CDR2 SYGVKD. The CDR3 consists of 12 residues. V lost 5 bases and J lost 1, with 5 bases in between. In nucleotides, the CDR3 is TGTGCCATCAGTTCGAGCCAAGAGACCCAGTACTTC. This translates into CAISSSQETQYF.

In its sample, this clonotype was seen a few times. The V gene is TRBV3-1, the J gene TRBJ2-5; D is perhaps TRBD1 (6 bases). The last part of the DNA fits TRBJ2-1 better; the J call may be wrong. The CDR3 has 13 residues. Germline V gene data show CDR1 as LGHDT and CDR2 as YNNKEL (reference sequence). This CDR3 reads CASSHDDRNEQFF. The CDR3 DNA reads as TGTGCCAGCAGCCATGATGACAGGAATGAGCAGTTCTTC.

This clonotype was observed a few times. The chain uses TRBV20-1 and TRBJ2-5; either TRBD1 or TRBD2 may fit D (7 bases each). The CDR3 spans 13 residues. Between the trimmed V and J ends, which lost 6 bases and 0 bases, there was a span of 11 bases. Germline loops: CDR1 DFQATT, CDR2 SNEGSKA (reference sequence). The chain's CDR3 is CSAAGQYQETQYF. CDR3 DNA sequence: TGCAGTGCAGCGGGACAGTACCAAGAGACCCAGTACTTC.

The gene calls are TRBV6-1 and TRBJ2-3; D perhaps matches TRBD2 (5 bases). This CDR3 region has 14 residues. Germline CDR1 reads MNHNS; CDR2 reads SASEGT. V lost 6 bases, J lost 4 bases, and 14 bases lay in between. CDR3 bases: TGTGCCAGCAGAACAACGGGGTACTCAGATACGCAGTATTTT. Translating it yields CASRTTGYSDTQYF.

The chain has TRBV9 and TRBJ2-5, with TRBD2 identical over 10 bases. The CDR3 runs 16 residues. Losses at the gene ends were 3 bases for V and 1 base for J; bases not matched to a gene: 6. Germline V lookup: CDR1 SGDLS, CDR2 YYNGEE. In DNA form, the CDR3 reads TGTGCCAGCAGCGCGCTCATAGCGGGGGGCCAAGAGACCCAGTACTTC. Encoded protein: CASSALIAGGQETQYF. Together with reference TRBV9 and TRBJ2-5, the CDR3 gives the full variable domain: DSGVTQTPKHLITATGQRVTLRCSPRSGDLSVYWYQQSLDQGLQFLIQYYNGEERAKGNILERFSAQQFPDLHSELNLSSLELGDSALYFCASSALIAGGQETQYFGPGTRLLVL.

This clonotype was observed many times. The genes are TRBV6-6 and TRBJ2-5; 9 bases align to TRBD1. CDR3 length: 17 amino acids. The germline V gene encodes CDR1 MNHNY and CDR2 SVGAGI (reference sequence). V trimming: 7 bases; J trimming: 1 base; junction bases outside the gene matches: 13. The CDR3 DNA reads as TGTGCCAGCACCGATACCGGGACAGGGTTACTCCAAGAGACCCAGTACTTC. Its protein product is CASTDTGTGLLQETQYF.

The chain recombines TRBV11-3 with TRBJ2-7; D might be TRBD1 (5 bases). CDR3 length equals 15 residues. Trimming shortened V by 5 bases and J by 2 bases, and 16 bases separated the two germline ends. The germline CDR1 and CDR2 sequences are SGHNT and YENEEA. This CDR3 is CASSLRQSKAYEQYF. CDR3 nucleotides: TGTGCCAGCAGCCTCCGACAGTCCAAAGCCTACGAGCAGTACTTC.

The chain uses TRBV2 and TRBJ2-5; no reliable D call. The end of the DNA is better explained by TRBJ2-1, so the J call may be wrong. The CDR3 is 13 amino acids. CDR1 and CDR2 (germline): SNHLY, FYNNEI. The CDR3 nucleotides read TGTGCCAGCAAGCCCGAGAGTCCCGGTGAGCAGTTCTTC. Encoded protein: CASKPESPGEQFF.